This T cell receptor beta chain was profiled in a study of T cells in Graves' hyperthyroidism and ophthalmopathy. This clonotype was seen repeatedly, ten times or more. Germline-derived CDR1 and CDR2 are GTSNPN and SVGIG (reference sequence). CDR3 length: 16 residues. V lost 3 bases to trimming and J lost 6 bases; unmatched junction nucleotides: 13. The TCR beta CDR3 regions underwent amplification using RNA transcripts as the source. TCR CDR3 regions were first amplified by RT-PCR with HTBI primers. TCRdb processed the multiplex PCR reads anew with MiXCR; each CDR3 protein has one entry. The sample holds more than 650,000 distinct CDR3 sequences, 14% seen once.

This chain joins TRBV30 and TRBJ1-2, with 10 bases lining up with TRBD1. The receptor was derived from a woman between 18 and 29 years old with Graves' hyperthyroidism. The sample was blood. DNA of the CDR3: TGTGCCTGGAGCCTCGGCAGTACCGGGACAGGGGATGGCTACACCTTC. Translation gives CAWSLGSTGTGDGYTF. Looking up the rest from reference TRBV30 and TRBJ1-2 gives the full variable domain: SQTIHQWPATLVQPVGSPLSLECTVEGTSNPNLYWYRQAAGRGLQLLFYSVGIGQISSEVPQNLSASRPQDRQFILSSKKLLLSDSGFYLCAWSLGSTGTGDGYTFGSGTRLTVV.